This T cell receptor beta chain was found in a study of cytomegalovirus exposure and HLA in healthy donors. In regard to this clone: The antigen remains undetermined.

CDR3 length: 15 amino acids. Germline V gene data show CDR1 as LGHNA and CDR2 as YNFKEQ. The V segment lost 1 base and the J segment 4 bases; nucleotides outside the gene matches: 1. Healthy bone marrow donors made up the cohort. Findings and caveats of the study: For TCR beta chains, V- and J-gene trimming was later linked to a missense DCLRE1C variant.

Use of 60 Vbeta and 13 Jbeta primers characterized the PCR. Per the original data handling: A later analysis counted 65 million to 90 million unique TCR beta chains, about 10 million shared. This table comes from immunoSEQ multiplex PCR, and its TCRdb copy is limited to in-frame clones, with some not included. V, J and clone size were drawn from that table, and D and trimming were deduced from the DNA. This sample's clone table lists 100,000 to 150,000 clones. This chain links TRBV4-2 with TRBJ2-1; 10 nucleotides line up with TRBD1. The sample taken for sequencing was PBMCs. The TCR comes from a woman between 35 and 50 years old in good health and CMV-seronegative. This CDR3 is CASSQGDRGYNEQFF. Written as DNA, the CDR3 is TGTGCCAGCAGCCAAGGGGACAGGGGATACAATGAGCAGTTCTTC.